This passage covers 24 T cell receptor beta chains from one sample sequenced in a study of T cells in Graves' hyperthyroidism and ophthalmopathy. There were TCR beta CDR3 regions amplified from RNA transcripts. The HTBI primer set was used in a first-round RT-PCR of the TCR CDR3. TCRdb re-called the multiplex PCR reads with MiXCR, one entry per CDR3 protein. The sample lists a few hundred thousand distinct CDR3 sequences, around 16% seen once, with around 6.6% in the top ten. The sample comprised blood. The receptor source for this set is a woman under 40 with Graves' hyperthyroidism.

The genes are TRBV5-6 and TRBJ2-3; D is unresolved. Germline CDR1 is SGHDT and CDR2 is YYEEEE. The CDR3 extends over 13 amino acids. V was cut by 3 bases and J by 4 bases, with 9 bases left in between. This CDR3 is CASSSQAPDTQYF. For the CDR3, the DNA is TGTGCCAGCAGCTCTCAAGCCCCAGATACGCAGTATTTT.

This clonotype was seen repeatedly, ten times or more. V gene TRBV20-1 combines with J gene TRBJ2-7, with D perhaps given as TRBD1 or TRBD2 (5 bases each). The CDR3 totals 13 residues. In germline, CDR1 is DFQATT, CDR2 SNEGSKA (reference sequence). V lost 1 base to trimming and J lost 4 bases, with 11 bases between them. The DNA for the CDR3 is TGCAGTGCTAGAGGGGGACGAGATTACGAGCAGTACTTC. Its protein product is CSARGGRDYEQYF.

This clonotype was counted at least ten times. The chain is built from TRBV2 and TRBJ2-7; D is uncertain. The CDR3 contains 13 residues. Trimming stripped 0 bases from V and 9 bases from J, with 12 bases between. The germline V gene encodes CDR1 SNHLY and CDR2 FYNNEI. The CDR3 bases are TGTGCCAGCAGTGAAGCGTCGTTGTCTGTGCAGTACTTC. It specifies CASSEASLSVQYF.

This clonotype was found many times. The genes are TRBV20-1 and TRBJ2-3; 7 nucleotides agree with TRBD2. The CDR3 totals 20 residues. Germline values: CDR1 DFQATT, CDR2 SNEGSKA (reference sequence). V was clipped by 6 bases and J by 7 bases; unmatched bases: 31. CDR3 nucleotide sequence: TGCAGTGCCACTACTGGTACAGTGATGTCCTGGCGGGAGCTCACGAATACGCAGTATTTT. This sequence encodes CSATTGTVMSWRELTNTQYF.

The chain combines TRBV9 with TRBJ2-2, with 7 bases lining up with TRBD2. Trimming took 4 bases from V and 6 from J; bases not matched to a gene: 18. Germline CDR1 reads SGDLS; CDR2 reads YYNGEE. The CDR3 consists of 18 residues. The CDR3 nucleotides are TGTGCCAGCAGCACGGCGGGGAGGGAATTGTTAACTCCCGGGGAGCTGTTTTTT. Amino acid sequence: CASSTAGRELLTPGELFF.

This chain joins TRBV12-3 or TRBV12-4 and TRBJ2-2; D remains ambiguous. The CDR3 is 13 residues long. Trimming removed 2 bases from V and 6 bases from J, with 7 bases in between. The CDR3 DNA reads TGTGCCAGCAGTTTACTGGCGGCCGGGGAGCTGTTTTTT. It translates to CASSLLAAGELFF.

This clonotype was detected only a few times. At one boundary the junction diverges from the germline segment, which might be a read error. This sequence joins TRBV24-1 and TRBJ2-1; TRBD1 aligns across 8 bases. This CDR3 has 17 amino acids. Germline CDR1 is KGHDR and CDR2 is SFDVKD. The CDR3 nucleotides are TGTGCCGCCAGTGATTTGCCGTCAGGGGGCAGTATACGTGAGCAGTTCTTC. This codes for CAASDLPSGGSIREQFF.

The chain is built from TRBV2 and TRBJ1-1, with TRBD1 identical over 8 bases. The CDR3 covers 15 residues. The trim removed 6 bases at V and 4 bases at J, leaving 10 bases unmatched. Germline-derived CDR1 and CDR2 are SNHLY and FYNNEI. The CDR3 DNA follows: TGTGCCAGCAGGGTCCCACAGGGGGTGAGCACTGAAGCTTTCTTT. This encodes CASRVPQGVSTEAFF.

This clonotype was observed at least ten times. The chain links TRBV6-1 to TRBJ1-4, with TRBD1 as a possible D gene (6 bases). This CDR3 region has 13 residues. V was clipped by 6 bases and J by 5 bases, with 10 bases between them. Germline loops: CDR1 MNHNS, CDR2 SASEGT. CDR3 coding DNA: TGTGCCAGCAGAACAGGGACAAATGAAAAACTGTTTTTT. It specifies CASRTGTNEKLFF.

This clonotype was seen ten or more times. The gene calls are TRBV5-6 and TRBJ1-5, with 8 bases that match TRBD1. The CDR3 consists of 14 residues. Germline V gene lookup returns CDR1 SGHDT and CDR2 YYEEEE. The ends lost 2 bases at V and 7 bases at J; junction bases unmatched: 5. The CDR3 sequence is CASSLGTGEQPQHF. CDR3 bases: TGTGCCAGCAGCTTAGGGACAGGTGAACAGCCCCAGCATTTT.

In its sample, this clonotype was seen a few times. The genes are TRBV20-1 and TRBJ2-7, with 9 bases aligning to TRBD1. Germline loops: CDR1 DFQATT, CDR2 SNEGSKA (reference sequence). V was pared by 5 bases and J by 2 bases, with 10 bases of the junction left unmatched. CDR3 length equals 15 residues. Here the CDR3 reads CSAPRTGDYTYEQYF. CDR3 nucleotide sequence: TGCAGTGCTCCCCGGACAGGGGACTACACCTACGAGCAGTACTTC.

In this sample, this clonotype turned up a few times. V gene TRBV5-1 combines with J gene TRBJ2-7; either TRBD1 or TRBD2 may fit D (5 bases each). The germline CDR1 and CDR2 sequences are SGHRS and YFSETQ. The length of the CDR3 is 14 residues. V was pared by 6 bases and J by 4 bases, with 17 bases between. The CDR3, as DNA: TGCGCCAGCATGGGGTCAGGGAGACCGTACGAGCAGTACTTC. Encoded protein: CASMGSGRPYEQYF.

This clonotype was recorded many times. The CDR3 region has the DNA TGCAGTGCTAGAGATCAACGGGAACTCTACAATGAGCAGTTCTTC. It is translated as CSARDQRELYNEQFF. This rearrangement joins TRBV20-1 to TRBJ2-1; possibly TRBD2 for D (5 bases). Looked up from germline, CDR1 is DFQATT and CDR2 is SNEGSKA (reference sequence). Trimming stripped 0 bases from V and 3 bases from J, with 12 bases between. The CDR3 consists of 15 residues.

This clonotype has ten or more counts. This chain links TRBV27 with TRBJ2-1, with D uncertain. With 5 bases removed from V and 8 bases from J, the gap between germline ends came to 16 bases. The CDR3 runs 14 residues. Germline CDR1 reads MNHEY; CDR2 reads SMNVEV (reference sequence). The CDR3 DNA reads TGTGCCAGCAGTCCCCCCCGCGTTGGCGATGAGCAGTTCTTC. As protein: CASSPPRVGDEQFF.

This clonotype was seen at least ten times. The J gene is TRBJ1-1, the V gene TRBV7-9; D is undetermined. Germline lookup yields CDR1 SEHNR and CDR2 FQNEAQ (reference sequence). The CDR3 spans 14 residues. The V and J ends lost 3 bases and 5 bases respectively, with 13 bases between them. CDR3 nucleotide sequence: TGTGCCAGCAGCTTTTACAGAAAGGAAACTGAAGCTTTCTTT. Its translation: CASSFYRKETEAFF.

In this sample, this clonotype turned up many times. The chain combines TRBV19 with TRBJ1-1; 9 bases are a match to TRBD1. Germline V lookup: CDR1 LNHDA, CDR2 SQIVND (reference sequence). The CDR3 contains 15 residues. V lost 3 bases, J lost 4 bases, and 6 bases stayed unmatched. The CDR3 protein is CASSMAGQGSTEAFF. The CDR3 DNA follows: TGTGCCAGTAGTATGGCGGGACAGGGTAGCACTGAAGCTTTCTTT.

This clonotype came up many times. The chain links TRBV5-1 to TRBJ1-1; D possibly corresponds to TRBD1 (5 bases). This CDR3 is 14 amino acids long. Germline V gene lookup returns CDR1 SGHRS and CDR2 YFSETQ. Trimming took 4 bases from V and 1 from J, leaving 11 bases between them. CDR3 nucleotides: TGCGCCAGCAGCCGGAGAGGGGCGAACACTGAAGCTTTCTTT. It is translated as CASSRRGANTEAFF.

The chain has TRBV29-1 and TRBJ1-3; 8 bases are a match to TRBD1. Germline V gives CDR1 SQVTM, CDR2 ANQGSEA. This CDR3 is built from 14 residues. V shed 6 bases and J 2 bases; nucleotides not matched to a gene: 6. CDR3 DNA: TGCAGCGTGATGGACAGGGCGGCTGGAAACACCATATATTTT. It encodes CSVMDRAAGNTIYF.

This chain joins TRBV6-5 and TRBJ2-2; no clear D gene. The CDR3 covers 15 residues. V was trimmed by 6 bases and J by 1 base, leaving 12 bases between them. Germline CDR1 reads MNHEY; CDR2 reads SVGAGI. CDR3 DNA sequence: TGTGCCAGCAGATCTCGCCCCAGGAACACCGGGGAGCTGTTTTTT. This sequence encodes CASRSRPRNTGELFF.

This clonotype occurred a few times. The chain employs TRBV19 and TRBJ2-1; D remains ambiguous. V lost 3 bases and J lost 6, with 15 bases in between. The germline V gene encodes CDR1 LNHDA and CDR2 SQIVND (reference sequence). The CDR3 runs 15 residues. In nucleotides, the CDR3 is TGTGCCAGTAGTATTCCTTACTATGACGGCAATGAGCAGTTCTTC. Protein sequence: CASSIPYYDGNEQFF.

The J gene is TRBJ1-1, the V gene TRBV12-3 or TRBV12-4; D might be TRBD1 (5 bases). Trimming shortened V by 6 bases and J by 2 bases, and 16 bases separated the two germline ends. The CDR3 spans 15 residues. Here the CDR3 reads CASSSQQRGNTEAFF. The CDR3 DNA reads TGTGCCAGCAGCAGCCAACAAAGGGGAAACACTGAAGCTTTCTTT.

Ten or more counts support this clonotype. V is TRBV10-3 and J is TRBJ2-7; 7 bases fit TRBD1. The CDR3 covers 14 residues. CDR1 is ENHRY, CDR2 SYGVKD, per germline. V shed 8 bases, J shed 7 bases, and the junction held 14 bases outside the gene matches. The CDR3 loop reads CAIGTDKVFGEQYF. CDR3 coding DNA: TGTGCCATCGGGACAGATAAGGTTTTCGGGGAGCAGTACTTC.

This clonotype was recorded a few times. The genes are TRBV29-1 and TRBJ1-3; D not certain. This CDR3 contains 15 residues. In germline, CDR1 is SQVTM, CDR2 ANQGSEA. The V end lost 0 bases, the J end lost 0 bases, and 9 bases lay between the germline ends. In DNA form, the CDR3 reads TGCAGCGTTGAAGATATGGGGATCTCTGGAAACACCATATATTTT. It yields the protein CSVEDMGISGNTIYF. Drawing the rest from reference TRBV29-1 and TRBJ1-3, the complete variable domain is SAVISQKPSRDICQRGTSLTIQCQVDSQVTMMFWYRQQPGQSLTLIATANQGSEATYESGFVIDKFPISRPNLTFSTLTVSNMSPEDSSIYLCSVEDMGISGNTIYFGEGSWLTVV.

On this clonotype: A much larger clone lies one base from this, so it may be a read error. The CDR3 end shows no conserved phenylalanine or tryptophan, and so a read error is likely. CDR3 sequence: CASTRTTSTDTQYV. CDR3 nucleotide sequence: TGTGCCAGCACCCGGACTACCAGCACAGATACGCAGTATGTT. The chain uses TRBV2 and TRBJ2-3, with a possible D match to TRBD2 (6 bases). V lost 7 bases and J 0 bases, leaving 11 bases between the germline ends. This CDR3 has 14 amino acids. Germline lookup yields CDR1 SNHLY and CDR2 FYNNEI.